Listed below are T cell receptor beta chains from one sample, sequenced in a study of blood T cell repertoires in COVID-19. The method was immunoSEQ multiplex PCR; TCRdb's version includes in-frame clones alone and lacks a portion of them. The sample records a few hundred thousand clones, approximately 84% being singletons. What was sequenced was peripheral blood. The receptors derive from a person aged 65-85 years with COVID-19, enrolled during active disease. Both conserved end residues are part of each CDR3. D genes are given only for firm matches. The listing skips clone size in some rows; elsewhere it reads once, few, many or a size class.

v_call	j_call	clone_size	d_call	cdr3_nt	cdr3_aa
TRBV12-3/TRBV12-4	TRBJ2-3	.	TRBD2	TGTGCCAGCACCGGTTCGCGGGGGGGTCCGCAGTATTTT	CASTGSRGGPQYF
TRBV5-5	TRBJ2-3	.	.	TGTGCCAGCAGCCCCCCGGGGCAGGGGTGGTGGGGTACGCAGTATTTT	CASSPPGQGWWGTQYF
TRBV5-4	TRBJ1-1	.	.	TGTGCCAGCACCTCGGACTCTTGGAACACTGAAGCTTTCTTT	CASTSDSWNTEAFF
TRBV28	TRBJ2-3	.	TRBD1	TGTGCCAGCAGTTTGAGGGACAGGGGTACAGATACGCAGTATTTT	CASSLRDRGTDTQYF
TRBV10-3	TRBJ1-5	.	.	TGTGCCATCAGTGAAGATGGCAGGGGAAGTCAGCCCCAGCATTTT	CAISEDGRGSQPQHF
TRBV4-2	TRBJ2-5	.	.	TGTGCCAGCAGCCAAGTGGGAACAGGGTGGGGACAAGAGACCCAGTACTTC	CASSQVGTGWGQETQYF
TRBV12-3/TRBV12-4	TRBJ1-5	.	.	TGTGCCAGCGAAGGGGCGGGAAATCAGCCCCAGCATTTT	CASEGAGNQPQHF
TRBV12-3/TRBV12-4	TRBJ1-4	once	.	TGTGCCAGCAGTTTCAGGGGTCGGGAAAAACTGTTTTTT	CASSFRGREKLFF
TRBV27	TRBJ1-4	.	.	TGTGCCAGCAGTTTTAGCTTCTTTGGGGAAAAACTGTTTTTT	CASSFSFFGEKLFF
TRBV7-9	TRBJ2-2	.	.	TGTGCCAGCAGTCTCGGGTTGGCGGGAACGAACACCGGGGAGCTGTTTTTT	CASSLGLAGTNTGELFF
TRBV4-3	TRBJ1-2	.	.	TGCGCCAGCAGCCAAGATTTTGGTCAGGGGAATGGCTACACCTTC	CASSQDFGQGNGYTF
TRBV21-1	TRBJ1-2	few	.	TGTGCCAGCAACCTAAATTTCGGACAGTCCTTACCCTATGGCTACACCTTC	CASNLNFGQSLPYGYTF
TRBV5-1	TRBJ2-1	.	TRBD2	TGCGCCACTTCTCCTTTAGCGGGGGGAGAGCAGTTCTTC	CATSPLAGGEQFF
TRBV27	TRBJ1-2	once	TRBD1	TGTGCCAGCAGTTCTACCGACAGGGTGGGAGGCTACACCTTC	CASSSTDRVGGYTF
TRBV7-9	TRBJ2-7	.	TRBD1	TGTGCCAGCAGCGGTGCCATACAGGGGGCAATTCCCGAGCAGTACTTC	CASSGAIQGAIPEQYF
TRBV4-1	TRBJ2-7	once	.	TGCGCCAGCAGCCAGCGGGACCGATTCAACGAGCAGTACTTC	CASSQRDRFNEQYF
TRBV27	TRBJ1-6	.	.	TGTGCCAGCAGTTTGGACTTCAACTCCTATAATTCACCCCTCCACTTT	CASSLDFNSYNSPLHF
TRBV5-1	TRBJ1-2	.	TRBD1	TGCGCCAGCAGCCCTAGAACTTTGACAGCAGGGGGAGGCTACACCTTC	CASSPRTLTAGGGYTF
TRBV7-9	TRBJ2-5	.	TRBD1	TGTGCCAGCAGCCAGGGGGCGGGGGAGACCCAGTACTTC	CASSQGAGETQYF
TRBV3-1/TRBV3-2	TRBJ2-4	.	.	TGTGCCAGCAGCCAGGACAGATTAGCCAAAAACATTCAGTACTTC	CASSQDRLAKNIQYF
TRBV28	TRBJ1-5	few	.	TGTGCCAGCAGACTGGGAGGGGGGAATCAGCCCCAGCATTTT	CASRLGGGNQPQHF
TRBV4-1	TRBJ2-3	few	TRBD2	TGCGCCAGCAGCCAAGAGGGGCGGGGGGGCGTGGATACGCAGTATTTT	CASSQEGRGGVDTQYF
TRBV9	TRBJ2-3	.	TRBD2	TGTGCCAGCAGCGTAGACCTCGGGGGGGCCGGGGATACGCAGTATTTT	CASSVDLGGAGDTQYF
TRBV21-1	TRBJ2-1	.	.	TGTGCCAGCAGCCCACGGAGAGGCTCCTACAATGAGCAGTTCTTC	CASSPRRGSYNEQFF
TRBV11-3	TRBJ2-2	once	TRBD2	TGTGCCAGCAGCCCCGTGGGAGGGTCGAACACCGGGGAGCTGTTTTTT	CASSPVGGSNTGELFF
TRBV5-1	TRBJ1-4	few	TRBD1	TGCGCCAGCAGCGTAGCAGGGGGCAGTGAAAAACTGTTTTTT	CASSVAGGSEKLFF
TRBV5-1	TRBJ2-3	.	TRBD1	TGCGCCAGCAGCAAATACCGGGACAGGGCCCTCCTAGATACGCAGTATTTT	CASSKYRDRALLDTQYF
TRBV6-6	TRBJ2-7	.	.	TGTGCCAGCATCTCCCAGGGCAAGGCCCGCGAGCAGTACTTC	CASISQGKAREQYF
TRBV5-1	TRBJ1-2	.	TRBD1	TGCGCCAGCAGCAGAGCAGGGGGTTCGAATGGCTACACCTTC	CASSRAGGSNGYTF
TRBV7-8	TRBJ1-5	.	TRBD1	TGTGCCAGCAGCTTAGGAACAGGGGACGGGCAGCCCCAGCATTTT	CASSLGTGDGQPQHF
TRBV7-8	TRBJ1-1	.	TRBD1	TGTGCCAGCAGCTCCTCAGGGGGCGCGAACACTGAAGCTTTCTTT	CASSSSGGANTEAFF
TRBV25-1	TRBJ2-7	.	TRBD2	TGTGCCAGCAGTGATTGGGCTAGCGGCGCGGGAGAGCAGTACTTC	CASSDWASGAGEQYF
TRBV9	TRBJ2-2	.	.	TGTGCCAGCAGCGTAGCAGGGCTCAGCACCGGGGAGCTGTTTTTT	CASSVAGLSTGELFF
TRBV10-3	TRBJ1-2	few	.	TGTGCCATCAGTGATTCCCGACAGACCGCTAACTATGGCTACACCTTC	CAISDSRQTANYGYTF
TRBV5-1	TRBJ1-3	.	.	TGCGCCAGCAGCTTCACAGGAGAGGGAAACACCATATATTTT	CASSFTGEGNTIYF
TRBV5-8	TRBJ1-3	.	.	TGTGCCAGCAGCTTGGCCCGGGGTACTGGAAACACCATATATTTT	CASSLARGTGNTIYF
TRBV9	TRBJ2-2	.	TRBD2	TGTGCCAGCAGCGTAACCGGGACTAGAGACACCGGGGAGCTGTTTTTT	CASSVTGTRDTGELFF
TRBV11-1	TRBJ2-7	.	TRBD1	TGTGCCAGCGGTACAGGGGCGAACGAGCAGTACTTC	CASGTGANEQYF
TRBV28	TRBJ1-1	.	.	TGTGCCAGCAAAATGGCCAGGATTGAAGCTTTCTTT	CASKMARIEAFF
TRBV4-3	TRBJ1-1	few	.	TGCGCCAGCAGCCAGGGGAGATGGAACACTGAAGCTTTCTTT	CASSQGRWNTEAFF
TRBV27	TRBJ1-6	many	.	TGTGCCAGCAGAGCGGCAGGGGATAATTCACCCCTCCACTTT	CASRAAGDNSPLHF
TRBV7-3	TRBJ1-1	.	.	TGTGCCAGCAGCCTAGTCAGAGGGACTGAAGCTTTCTTT	CASSLVRGTEAFF
TRBV6-5	TRBJ1-6	.	TRBD1	TGTGCCAGCAGCGAGGACAGGGGGTCACCCCTCCACTTT	CASSEDRGSPLHF
TRBV10-3	TRBJ1-2	.	.	TGTGCCATCAGGTTATCCCAGGGGCGGGCTGGCTACACCTTC	CAIRLSQGRAGYTF
TRBV18	TRBJ2-3	once	TRBD2	TGTGCCAGCTCACCACCGACCGGGACTAGCGGGGGGGCAGGAGATACGCAGTATTTT	CASSPPTGTSGGAGDTQYF